This passage covers 18 T cell receptor beta chains from one sample sequenced in a study of regulatory T cells in long-lasting Graves disease. Time point reported: persistent/refractory GD, antithyroid drugs over 5 years with positive TRAb. Scientists built the TCR library using RNA that was extracted from PBMCs. According to the study, TCR beta libraries were built with iRepertoire HTBI primers and CDR3-region Arm-PCR. TCRdb used MiXCR to reprocess the multiplex PCR reads, holding one entry per CDR3 protein. The sample contains 300,000 or so distinct CDR3 sequences, around a fifth of which appear only once. The specimen was peripheral blood mononuclear cells (PBMCs), collected when the disease was refractory, from a patient treated with antithyroid drugs. The source is a female donor with Graves disease.

Worth noting for this clonotype: This may stem from a read error, because a much larger clone lies one nucleotide away. The chain carries TRBV6-5 and TRBJ2-5; a possible D gene is TRBD1 (5 bases). CDR3 size: 17 residues. Germline lookup yields CDR1 MNHEY and CDR2 SVGAGI. The CDR3 loop reads CAGSYLKGSGYQETQYF. In nucleotides, the CDR3 is TGTGCCGGCAGTTACTTGAAGGGGTCTGGATACCAAGAGACCCAGTACTTC.

This clonotype was detected many times. The chain carries TRBV10-3 and TRBJ1-1, with unresolved D. The CDR3 loop spans 14 amino acids. CDR1 and CDR2 from the germline V gene are ENHRY and SYGVKD. V was shortened by 6 bases and J by 0 bases, with 11 bases between the two germline ends. Here the CDR3 reads CAIRVGSMNTEAFF. CDR3 DNA: TGTGCCATCAGAGTGGGGTCTATGAACACTGAAGCTTTCTTT.

This clonotype was recorded many times. The chain is built from TRBV27 and TRBJ1-6, with D maybe TRBD1 (5 bases). Germline loops: CDR1 MNHEY, CDR2 SMNVEV (reference sequence). CDR3 length: 16 residues. V dropped 1 base and J dropped 5 bases, with 12 bases sitting between them. The DNA for the CDR3 is TGTGCCAGCAGTTTATTTCCGGGACGGAATAATTCACCCCTCCACTTT. Translation: CASSLFPGRNNSPLHF.

This clonotype has just a few counts. The rearrangement joins TRBV6-4 to TRBJ1-3; no reliable D call. Germline CDR1 MRHNA, CDR2 SNTAGT. V lost 5 bases, J lost 5 bases, and 10 bases lay in between. The CDR3 consists of 13 residues. CDR3 nucleotides: TGTGCCAGCAGTTTATCGTTCCGAAACACCATATATTTT. This sequence encodes CASSLSFRNTIYF.

This clonotype was seen a handful of times. The rearrangement links TRBV20-1 to TRBJ2-7, with 9 bases that match TRBD2. Germline CDR1 and CDR2: DFQATT and SNEGSKA (reference sequence). There are 14 residues in the CDR3. Losses at the gene ends were 6 bases for V and 1 base for J; bases not matched to a gene: 7. The CDR3 sequence is CSADAGGPSYEQYF. CDR3 DNA sequence: TGCAGTGCCGACGCGGGAGGGCCTTCCTACGAGCAGTACTTC.

This clonotype was counted many times. The CDR3 DNA reads as TGCAGCGTACAGGACTTTATGAACACTGAAGCTTTCTTT. Translation: CSVQDFMNTEAFF. This rearrangement joins TRBV29-1 to TRBJ1-1; TRBD1 is a possible D gene (5 bases). CDR1 and CDR2 (germline): SQVTM, ANQGSEA. V shed 6 bases and J shed 0 bases, with 11 bases lying between them. This CDR3 is built from 13 residues.

As concerns this clonotype: Relative to the germline gene, one junction end is altered; a read error may explain this. In nucleotides, the CDR3 is TGTGCTAGCAGCTTAAATAGTAACACTGAAGCTTTCTTT. It codes for CASSLNSNTEAFF. The rearrangement joins TRBV7-7 to TRBJ1-1; D call uncertain. The CDR3 has 13 residues. The germline V gene has CDR1 SSHAT and CDR2 FNYEAQ (reference sequence).

The sample holds many counts of this clonotype. The chain has TRBV29-1 and TRBJ1-5; D may be TRBD1 (5 bases). The CDR3 covers 12 residues. V shed 5 bases and J shed 6 bases, with 11 bases lying between them. The germline V gene encodes CDR1 SQVTM and CDR2 ANQGSEA. Written as DNA, the CDR3 is TGCAGCGTTTCTTCTCAGGGTCAGCCCCAGCATTTT. Protein sequence: CSVSSQGQPQHF.

The CDR3 loop is CASSLLAGDKSQYF. CDR3 sequence (DNA): TGTGCCAGCAGTCTTCTAGCGGGCGATAAGTCCCAGTACTTC. This sequence joins TRBV27 and TRBJ2-5; 8 nucleotides line up with TRBD2. The V gene's germline CDR1 is MNHEY and CDR2 SMNVEV (reference sequence). V dropped 5 bases and J dropped 9; count of bases not matched to a gene: 11. The CDR3 has 14 amino acids.

The chain carries TRBV18 and TRBJ1-5; a weak D match, TRBD1 (5 bases). Germline V gene data show CDR1 as KGHSH and CDR2 as LQKENI. The ends were cut back, 4 bases at V and 0 bases at J, with 22 bases in the middle. This CDR3 is 19 amino acids long. The CDR3 DNA sequence: TGTGCCAGCTCACTATTTATGACCGGGACGGAATATAGCAATCAGCCCCAGCATTTT. Its protein is CASSLFMTGTEYSNQPQHF. Full variable domain (rest looked up from reference TRBV18 and TRBJ1-5): NAGVMQNPRHLVRRRGQEARLRCSPMKGHSHVYWYRQLPEEGLKFMVYLQKENIIDESGMPKERFSAEFPKEGPSILRIQQVVRGDSAAYFCASSLFMTGTEYSNQPQHFGDGTRLSIL.

CDR3 in amino acids: CASSQAVVHEQYF. In DNA, the CDR3 is TGCGCCAGCAGCCAAGCAGTCGTCCACGAGCAGTACTTC. This chain uses TRBV4-1 with TRBJ2-7; D is unclear. Germline CDR1 reads MGHRA; CDR2 reads YSYEKL. The CDR3 has 13 amino acids. Trimming took off 1 base at V and 5 bases at J, with 9 bases between the two ends.

This clonotype was counted between two and nine times. The gene calls are TRBV18 and TRBJ1-1; tentative D call: TRBD1 (6 bases). The V and J ends lost 4 bases and 1 base respectively, with 10 bases between them. CDR3 size: 14 residues. Germline lookup yields CDR1 KGHSH and CDR2 LQKENI. This CDR3 reads CASSQRDKNTEAFF. The CDR3 DNA follows: TGTGCCAGCTCACAACGGGACAAGAACACTGAAGCTTTCTTT.

This clonotype was recorded at least ten times. This chain connects TRBV12-3 or TRBV12-4 to TRBJ1-1; D is uncertain. Trimming shortened V by 8 bases and J by 1 base, and 11 bases separated the two germline ends. CDR3 size: 13 residues. The CDR3 sequence: CASSSQRNTEAFF. CDR3 nucleotide sequence: TGTGCCAGCTCTTCCCAAAGGAACACTGAAGCTTTCTTT.

This clonotype has just one count. The chain carries TRBV7-9 and TRBJ2-7, with TRBD2 identical over 7 bases. The CDR3 has 17 amino acids. Germline loops: CDR1 SEHNR, CDR2 FQNEAQ (reference sequence). With V trimmed by 3 bases and J by 0 bases, 11 bases remained unmatched. Here the CDR3 reads CASSFPSGITYSYEQYF. In DNA form, the CDR3 reads TGTGCCAGCAGCTTTCCCAGCGGGATAACCTACTCCTACGAGCAGTACTTC. Looking up the rest from reference TRBV7-9 and TRBJ2-7 gives the full variable domain: DTGVSQNPRHKITKRGQNVTFRCDPISEHNRLYWYRQTLGQGPEFLTYFQNEAQLEKSRLLSDRFSAERPKGSFSTLEIQRTEQGDSAMYLCASSFPSGITYSYEQYFGPGTRLTVT.

This clonotype was counted many times. This chain uses TRBV12-3 or TRBV12-4 with TRBJ1-2; a weak D match, TRBD1 (5 bases). The CDR3 contains 15 residues. The germline V and J ends were trimmed by 0 bases and 2 bases, with 10 bases remaining between them. CDR3 bases: TGTGCCAGCAGTTTAGCACAGGACGTCAACTATGGCTACACCTTC. Protein product: CASSLAQDVNYGYTF.

This clonotype was seen ten or more times. The chain carries TRBV27 and TRBJ2-7; D gene uncertain. V lost 1 base to trimming and J lost 6 bases, with 13 bases between them. Germline V gives CDR1 MNHEY, CDR2 SMNVEV (reference sequence). The CDR3 is made up of 14 amino acids. Here the CDR3 reads CASSLFPDATEQYF. Here the CDR3 DNA reads TGTGCCAGCAGTTTATTCCCGGATGCGACCGAGCAGTACTTC.

This chain links TRBV2 with TRBJ2-3; 11 bases line up with TRBD2. This CDR3 is 15 amino acids long. The V segment lost 5 bases and the J segment 4 bases; nucleotides outside the gene matches: 5. The germline gives CDR1 SNHLY, CDR2 FYNNEI. The CDR3 loop is CASSLAGGLADTQYF. The CDR3, as DNA: TGTGCCAGCAGTTTAGCGGGGGGGCTCGCAGATACGCAGTATTTT.

There are a few counts of this clonotype. This sequence joins TRBV19 and TRBJ2-2, with 7 bases aligning to TRBD1. CDR1 is LNHDA, CDR2 SQIVND, per germline (reference sequence). The CDR3 runs to 12 residues. The CDR3 here is CACQGDTGELFF. In DNA form, the CDR3 reads TGTGCTTGTCAGGGGGACACCGGGGAGCTGTTTTTT.